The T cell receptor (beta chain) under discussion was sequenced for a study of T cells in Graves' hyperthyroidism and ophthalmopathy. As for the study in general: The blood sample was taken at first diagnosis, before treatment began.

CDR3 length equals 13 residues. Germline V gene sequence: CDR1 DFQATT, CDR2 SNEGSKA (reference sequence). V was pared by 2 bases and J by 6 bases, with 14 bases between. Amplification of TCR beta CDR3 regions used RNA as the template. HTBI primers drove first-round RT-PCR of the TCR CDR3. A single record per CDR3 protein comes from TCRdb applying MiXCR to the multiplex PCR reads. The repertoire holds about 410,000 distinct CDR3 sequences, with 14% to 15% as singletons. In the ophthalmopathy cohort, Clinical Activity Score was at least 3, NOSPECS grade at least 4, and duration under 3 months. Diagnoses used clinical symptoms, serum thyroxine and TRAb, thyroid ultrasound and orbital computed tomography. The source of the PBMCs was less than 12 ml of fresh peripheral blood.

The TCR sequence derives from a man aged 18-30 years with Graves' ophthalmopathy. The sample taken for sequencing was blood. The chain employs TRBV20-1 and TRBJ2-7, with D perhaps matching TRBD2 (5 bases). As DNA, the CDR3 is TGCAGTGCTAGAACCCTAGCTGCAGGCGAGCAGTACTTC. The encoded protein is CSARTLAAGEQYF.